These 14 T cell receptor beta chains originate from one sample sequenced in a study of blood T cell repertoires in COVID-19 (dated by TCRdb to 2019 to 2021). The library was obtained by the immunoSEQ multiplex PCR assay. TCRdb obtained this table from immuneACCESS and retained in-frame rearrangements with V and J assigned. These tables miss some clones; where compared with another copy, unresolved V genes account for less than half of the shortfall, and the remainder is unexplained. This sample gives more than 150,000 clones in total; about four fifths of them show up just once. Around 12% of the sample is in the top ten clones. Input material: peripheral blood. The source is a woman of 80 years or more with COVID-19, enrolled during active disease.

This clone is a singleton in its sample. The rearrangement joins TRBV5-1 to TRBJ1-1; 9 bases line up with TRBD1. CDR3 length equals 14 residues. Germline trimming cut 4 bases from V and 4 bases from J; bases unmatched to any gene: 5. CDR1 is SGHRS, CDR2 YFSETQ, per germline. CDR3 amino acids: CASSGLQGATEAFF. For the CDR3, the DNA is TGCGCCAGCAGCGGATTACAGGGGGCCACTGAAGCTTTCTTT.

V usage is TRBV5-1 and J usage is TRBJ1-3; D might be TRBD1 (5 bases). Germline CDR1 is SGHRS and CDR2 is YFSETQ. This CDR3 has 13 residues. The V gene lost 0 bases and the J gene lost 7 bases, with 8 bases spanning the gap. CDR3 amino acids: CASSLGQGNTIYF. The CDR3 DNA reads TGCGCCAGCAGCTTGGGGCAGGGTAACACCATATATTTT.

This chain joins TRBV11-3 and TRBJ1-2; D remains ambiguous. The V end lost 1 base, the J end lost 0 bases, and 6 bases lay between the germline ends. This CDR3 spans 14 amino acids. From germline, CDR1 is SGHNT and CDR2 YENEEA. CDR3 in DNA: TGTGCCAGCAGCTTAGGAGGGCCTAACTATGGCTACACCTTC. It codes for CASSLGGPNYGYTF.

This clone was observed once. The rearrangement links TRBV28 to TRBJ2-7; 7 bases map to TRBD2. Trimming at V came to 4 bases and at J to 3 bases, leaving 3 bases not matched to a gene. Germline loops: CDR1 MDHEN, CDR2 SYDVKM. CDR3 length: 13 amino acids. The CDR3 protein is CASSSSSGYEQYF. Here the CDR3 DNA reads TGTGCCAGCAGTTCCTCTAGCGGCTACGAGCAGTACTTC.

The chain links TRBV7-2 to TRBJ1-1, with 8 bases that match TRBD1. Germline assignment: CDR1 SGHTA and CDR2 FQGNSA. There are 15 residues in the CDR3. After removal of 2 bases from V and 4 bases from J, the junction contained 6 bases not matched to a gene. For the CDR3, the DNA is TGTGCCAGCAGCTTATTAAGCGGGACAGGCACTGAAGCTTTCTTT. Amino acid sequence: CASSLLSGTGTEAFF. The whole variable domain, remainder taken from reference TRBV7-2 and TRBJ1-1, is GAGVSQSPSNKVTEKGKDVELRCDPISGHTALYWYRQSLGQGLEFLIYFQGNSAPDKSGLPSDRFSAERTGGSVSTLTIQRTQQEDSAVYLCASSLLSGTGTEAFFGQGTRLTVV.

CDR3 in amino acids: CASSLALQGTQFF. The CDR3 nucleotides are TGTGCCAGCAGTTTAGCGCTCCAGGGAACGCAGTTCTTC. V gene TRBV12-3 or TRBV12-4 combines with J gene TRBJ2-1; weak D call: TRBD1 (5 bases). V lost 0 bases and J 12 bases, leaving 12 bases between the germline ends. This CDR3 comprises 13 residues.

The chain couples TRBV7-2 to TRBJ2-1; D remains ambiguous. V lost 4 bases and J 7 bases, leaving 8 bases between the germline ends. Per germline, CDR1 SGHTA and CDR2 FQGNSA. The CDR3 spans 12 residues. For the CDR3, the DNA is TGTGCCAGCAGCTCCAATAGAAATGAGCAGTTCTTC. This sequence encodes CASSSNRNEQFF. The entire variable domain, with the rest obtained from reference TRBV7-2 and TRBJ2-1, is as follows: GAGVSQSPSNKVTEKGKDVELRCDPISGHTALYWYRQSLGQGLEFLIYFQGNSAPDKSGLPSDRFSAERTGGSVSTLTIQRTQQEDSAVYLCASSSNRNEQFFGPGTRLTVL.

The J gene is TRBJ2-3, the V gene TRBV19; 10 bases agree with TRBD2. The CDR3 sequence is 17 residues long. Germline V gene lookup returns CDR1 LNHDA and CDR2 SQIVND (reference sequence). Trimming cost V 3 bases and J 2 bases; bases outside gene matches: 8. The CDR3 nucleotides read TGTGCCAGTAGTATCCTGGTAGCGGGAGGATTCACAGATACGCAGTATTTT. Amino acid sequence: CASSILVAGGFTDTQYF.

The chain has TRBV28 and TRBJ2-5; 9 nucleotides match TRBD2. J gave up 1 base and V 1 base, and 4 bases lay outside the gene matches. Germline values: CDR1 MDHEN, CDR2 SYDVKM. This CDR3 has 16 amino acids. The CDR3 bases are TGTGCCAGCAGTTTATCTAGCGGGACCGCCCAAGAGACCCAGTACTTC. It specifies CASSLSSGTAQETQYF.

This sequence joins TRBV9 and TRBJ1-2; the match to TRBD1 covers 8 bases. From germline, CDR1 is SGDLS and CDR2 YYNGEE. CDR3 length: 15 amino acids. The J segment lost 3 bases and the V segment lost 0 bases, leaving 4 bases of the junction unmatched. CDR3 DNA: TGTGCCAGCAGCGTAGACGGACAGGGCCACTATGGCTACACCTTC. This codes for CASSVDGQGHYGYTF.

Comments on this clone: A junction end diverges from the germline sequence, so it may reflect a read error. This chain uses TRBV3-1 (or the pseudogene TRBV3-2) with TRBJ1-3; D unclear. The CDR3 runs to 17 residues. The germline V gene has CDR1 LGHDT and CDR2 YNNKEL (reference sequence). CDR3 nucleotides: TGTGCCAGCAGTTCAGAGGGCCGCTCTACCTCTCGAAACACCATATATTTT. As protein: CASSSEGRSTSRNTIYF.

This clone came up a few times. CDR3 amino acids: CSMSTGSYEQYF. For the CDR3, the DNA is TGCAGCATGTCAACAGGGTCCTACGAGCAGTACTTC. The chain links TRBV29-1 to TRBJ2-7; maybe TRBD1 (6 bases). V shed 8 bases and J shed 1 base, with 12 bases lying between them. This CDR3 has 12 amino acids. Germline V lookup: CDR1 SQVTM, CDR2 ANQGSEA.

A note on this clone: Other DNA sequences within the sample encode an identical CDR3. The chain recombines TRBV19 with TRBJ1-2; a weak D match, TRBD1 (6 bases). The CDR3 is 13 residues long. Per germline, CDR1 LNHDA and CDR2 SQIVND (reference sequence). Trimming removed 9 bases at V and 5 bases at J, with 16 bases between. CDR3 nucleotides: TGTGCCAGCAAGGACAGTTTAAATTATGGCTACACCTTC. Translation: CASKDSLNYGYTF.

This clone was found once. The V and J genes are TRBV7-8 and TRBJ2-5; D perhaps matches TRBD2 (6 bases). CDR3 size: 14 residues. Germline V lookup: CDR1 SGHVS, CDR2 FQNEAQ. V lost 5 bases and J lost 5, with 15 bases in between. The CDR3 DNA is TGTGCCAGCAGCCACGGGACTTCGGGGGAGACCCAGTACTTC. Its protein is CASSHGTSGETQYF.